The source of this T cell receptor (beta chain) is a study of control samples from healthy donors and cancer patients. Trimming shortened V by 5 bases and J by 2 bases, and 10 bases separated the two germline ends. The germline CDR1 and CDR2 sequences are MDHEN and SYDVKM. The CDR3 runs to 13 residues. The assay was immunoSEQ multiplex PCR, and TCRdb's table has in-frame clones only and misses some. The sample has around 94,000 clones; 90% to 95% are singletons. The sample was blood. This receptor was obtained from a woman aged 18-29 years in good health. The V gene is TRBV28, the J gene TRBJ2-7, with a weak D call TRBD1 (6 bases). CDR3 in DNA: TGTGCCAGCAGTGGGGGCCCGACCTACGAGCAGTACTTC. It is translated as CASSGGPTYEQYF. Complete variable domain (other parts from reference TRBV28 and TRBJ2-7): DVKVTQSSRYLVKRTGEKVFLECVQDMDHENMFWYRQDPGLGLRLIYFSYDVKMKEKGDIPEGYSVSREKKERFSLILESASTNQTSMYLCASSGGPTYEQYFGPGTRLTVT.